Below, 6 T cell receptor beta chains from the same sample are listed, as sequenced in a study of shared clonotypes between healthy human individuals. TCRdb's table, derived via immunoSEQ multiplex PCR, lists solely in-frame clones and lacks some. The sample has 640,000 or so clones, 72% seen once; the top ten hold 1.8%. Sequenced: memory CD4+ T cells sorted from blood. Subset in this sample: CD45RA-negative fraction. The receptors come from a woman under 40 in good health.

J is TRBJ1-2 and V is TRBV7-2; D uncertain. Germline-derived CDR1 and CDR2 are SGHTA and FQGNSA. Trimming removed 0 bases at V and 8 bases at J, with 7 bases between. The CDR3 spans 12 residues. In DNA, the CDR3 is TGTGCCAGCAGCTTAGCGATCGCGGGCTACACCTTC. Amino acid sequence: CASSLAIAGYTF.

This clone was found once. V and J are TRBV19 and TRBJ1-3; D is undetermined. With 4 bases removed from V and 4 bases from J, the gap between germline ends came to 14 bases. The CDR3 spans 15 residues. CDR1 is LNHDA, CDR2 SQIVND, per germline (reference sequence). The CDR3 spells CASSSGPPRGNTIYF. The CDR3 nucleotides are TGTGCCAGTAGTAGCGGGCCTCCGAGGGGAAACACCATATATTTT.

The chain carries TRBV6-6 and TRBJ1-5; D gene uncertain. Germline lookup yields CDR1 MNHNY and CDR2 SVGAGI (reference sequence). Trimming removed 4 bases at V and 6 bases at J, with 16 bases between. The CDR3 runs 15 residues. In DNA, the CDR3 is TGTGCCAGCAGTTCCGAAAGTGGGTTATTTCAGCCCCAGCATTTT. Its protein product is CASSSESGLFQPQHF.

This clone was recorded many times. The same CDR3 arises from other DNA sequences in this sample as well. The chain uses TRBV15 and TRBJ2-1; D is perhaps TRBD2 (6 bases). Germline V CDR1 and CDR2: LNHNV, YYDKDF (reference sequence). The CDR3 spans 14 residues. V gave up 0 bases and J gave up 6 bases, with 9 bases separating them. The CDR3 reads CATSRDREVNEQFF. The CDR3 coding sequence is TGTGCCACCAGCAGAGACAGGGAGGTCAATGAGCAGTTCTTC.

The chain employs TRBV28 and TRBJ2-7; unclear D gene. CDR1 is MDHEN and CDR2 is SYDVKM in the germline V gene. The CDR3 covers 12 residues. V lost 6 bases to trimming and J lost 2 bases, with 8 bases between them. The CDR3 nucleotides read TGTGCCAGCAGCTGGTACACCTACGAGCAGTACTTC. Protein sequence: CASSWYTYEQYF.

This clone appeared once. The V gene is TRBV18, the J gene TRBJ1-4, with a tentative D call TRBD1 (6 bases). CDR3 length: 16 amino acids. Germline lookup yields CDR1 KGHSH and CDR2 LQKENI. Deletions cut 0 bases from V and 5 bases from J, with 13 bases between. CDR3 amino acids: CASSPPEGVSNEKLFF. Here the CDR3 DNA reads TGTGCCAGCTCACCACCGGAGGGGGTGAGCAATGAAAAACTGTTTTTT.